These T cell receptor beta chains were read from a single sample in a study of neurological immune-mediated disorders. A single record per CDR3 protein comes from TCRdb applying MiXCR to the 5' RACE reads. The table lists about 38,000 distinct CDR3 sequences, around 5% of them singletons. The material sequenced was CD4+ T cells from blood. All receptors derive from a man younger than 35 in good health. The CDR3 runs from the conserved cysteine through the conserved F or W. Each record gives: CDR3 length, clone size, J gene, V gene, D gene, CDR3 DNA, CDR3 protein. The D gene is left open where the match is weak. Only part of the rows carry a size: once, few, many, or a class if the clone is expanded.

len: 17; abundance: many; j_gene: TRBJ2-1; v_gene: TRBV5-1; d_gene: TRBD2; CDR3nt: TGCGCCAGCAGCTCCTTGGGGGGGAAGAGCTCCTACAATGAGCAGTTCTTC; CDR3aa: CASSSLGGKSSYNEQFF
len: 15; abundance: many; j_gene: TRBJ1-1; v_gene: TRBV5-1; d_gene: NA; CDR3nt: TGCGCCAGCAGGAGAGGCAACATCGGGGGCACTGAAGCTTTCTTT; CDR3aa: CASRRGNIGGTEAFF
len: 16; abundance: many; j_gene: TRBJ1-6; v_gene: TRBV3-1; d_gene: NA; CDR3nt: TGTGCCAGCAGTCCTGGGCCGAGCGGACGTTATTCACCCCTCCACTTT; CDR3aa: CASSPGPSGRYSPLHF
len: 13; abundance: many; j_gene: TRBJ1-6; v_gene: TRBV9; d_gene: NA; CDR3nt: TGTGCCAGCAGCGTAGGAGGCTTTTCACCCCTCCACTTT; CDR3aa: CASSVGGFSPLHF
len: 16; abundance: medium-sized; j_gene: TRBJ2-3; v_gene: TRBV20-1; d_gene: NA; CDR3nt: TGCAGTGCTGCCGGGGGCGCAGGGGCATCCTCAGATACGCAGTATTTT; CDR3aa: CSAAGGAGASSDTQYF
len: 12; abundance: few; j_gene: TRBJ2-7; v_gene: TRBV20-1; d_gene: NA; CDR3nt: TGCAGTACCCCTACCCTTATGGGCGAGCAGTACTTC; CDR3aa: CSTPTLMGEQYF
len: 18; abundance: many; j_gene: TRBJ1-5; v_gene: TRBV6-2/TRBV6-3; d_gene: NA; CDR3nt: TGTGCCAGCAGTTATGAGCCTTCGGCAGAGGATAGCAATCAGCCCCAGCATTTT; CDR3aa: CASSYEPSAEDSNQPQHF
len: 14; abundance: many; j_gene: TRBJ2-5; v_gene: TRBV20-1; d_gene: NA; CDR3nt: TGCAGTGTTGAGGGGGGGGGGCCCCGGGAGACCCAGTACTTC; CDR3aa: CSVEGGGPRETQYF
len: 16; abundance: many; j_gene: TRBJ1-5; v_gene: TRBV4-1; d_gene: TRBD1; CDR3nt: TGCGCCAGCAGCCCTCCTGAGGGGGCCGGCAATCAGCCCCAGCATTTT; CDR3aa: CASSPPEGAGNQPQHF
len: 12; abundance: many; j_gene: TRBJ2-3; v_gene: TRBV2; d_gene: TRBD1; CDR3nt: TGTGCCAGCAGTGGAGACAGGGGCGTGCAGTATTTT; CDR3aa: CASSGDRGVQYF
len: 14; abundance: many; j_gene: TRBJ2-7; v_gene: TRBV5-6; d_gene: NA; CDR3nt: TGTGCCAGCAGCTTCGGGGGCTGGCCCTACGAGCAGTACTTC; CDR3aa: CASSFGGWPYEQYF
len: 13; abundance: many; j_gene: TRBJ1-1; v_gene: TRBV6-5; d_gene: NA; CDR3nt: TGTGCCAGCAGTCCCCCCGGTTACACTGAAGCTTTCTTT; CDR3aa: CASSPPGYTEAFF
len: 17; abundance: many; j_gene: TRBJ1-2; v_gene: TRBV4-3; d_gene: NA; CDR3nt: TGCGCCAGCCTACAAGATTTCCAAAGGGGAGTACCCTATGGCTACACCTTC; CDR3aa: CASLQDFQRGVPYGYTF
len: 19; abundance: many; j_gene: TRBJ1-2; v_gene: TRBV14; d_gene: NA; CDR3nt: TGTGCCAGCAGCCAATCGTCCGCAGGGAATACGGGACCTAACTATGGCTACACCTTC; CDR3aa: CASSQSSAGNTGPNYGYTF
len: 14; abundance: many; j_gene: TRBJ2-7; v_gene: TRBV7-9; d_gene: NA; CDR3nt: TGTGCCAGCAGCCCACAGGGGGGGTCCTACGAGCAGTACTTC; CDR3aa: CASSPQGGSYEQYF
len: 14; abundance: many; j_gene: TRBJ1-1; v_gene: TRBV11-1; d_gene: NA; CDR3nt: TGTGCCAGCAGCTTACAGGGAGAGAACACTGAAGCTTTCTTT; CDR3aa: CASSLQGENTEAFF
len: 16; abundance: many; j_gene: TRBJ2-2; v_gene: TRBV5-1; d_gene: NA; CDR3nt: TGCGCCAGCAGCTTGTTCCAGGGCGAGGACACCGGGGAGCTGTTTTTT; CDR3aa: CASSLFQGEDTGELFF
len: 20; abundance: many; j_gene: TRBJ1-4; v_gene: TRBV6-2/TRBV6-3; d_gene: NA; CDR3nt: TGTGCCAGCAGTTATCCCCAGATACCCCGTACGACGATGGGGAGTGAAAAACTGTTTTTT; CDR3aa: CASSYPQIPRTTMGSEKLFF
len: 16; abundance: many; j_gene: TRBJ1-2; v_gene: TRBV7-2; d_gene: TRBD1; CDR3nt: TGTGCCAGCAGCCCACTAGCTACAGGGGCGAGAAATGGCTACACCTTC; CDR3aa: CASSPLATGARNGYTF
len: 13; abundance: once; j_gene: TRBJ1-2; v_gene: TRBV5-5; d_gene: TRBD1; CDR3nt: TGTGCCAGCAGCTTTCCAGGGGGGGATGGCTACACCTTC; CDR3aa: CASSFPGGDGYTF
len: 15; abundance: NA; j_gene: TRBJ2-6; v_gene: TRBV10-3; d_gene: NA; CDR3nt: TGTGCCATGAAGAGGGAGGCCTCTGGGGCCAACGTCCTGACTTTC; CDR3aa: CAMKREASGANVLTF
len: 15; abundance: many; j_gene: TRBJ2-2; v_gene: TRBV7-8; d_gene: NA; CDR3nt: TGTGCCAGCAGCTTTTCACAGGGAGTGGAAGGGGAGCTGTTTTTT; CDR3aa: CASSFSQGVEGELFF
len: 14; abundance: many; j_gene: TRBJ2-3; v_gene: TRBV6-5; d_gene: NA; CDR3nt: TGTGCCAGCAGTTTCGACAGGTTGACAGATACGCAGTATTTT; CDR3aa: CASSFDRLTDTQYF
len: 14; abundance: few; j_gene: TRBJ2-7; v_gene: TRBV6-5; d_gene: TRBD1; CDR3nt: TGTGCCAGCAGCCTGACAGGGACCTCCTACGAGCAGTACTTC; CDR3aa: CASSLTGTSYEQYF
len: 15; abundance: many; j_gene: TRBJ1-2; v_gene: TRBV11-2; d_gene: NA; CDR3nt: TGTGCCAGCAGCCTATCCGCAGGGTCCGGCTATGGCTACACCTTC; CDR3aa: CASSLSAGSGYGYTF
len: 15; abundance: many; j_gene: TRBJ2-1; v_gene: TRBV20-1; d_gene: NA; CDR3nt: TGCAGTGCTAGGTCCGCTGGCGGGGCTGACAATGAGCAGTTCTTC; CDR3aa: CSARSAGGADNEQFF
len: 17; abundance: many; j_gene: TRBJ1-3; v_gene: TRBV6-5; d_gene: TRBD1; CDR3nt: TGTGCCAGCAGCCCGGGACAGGGGGTTTCGTCTGGAAACACCATATATTTT; CDR3aa: CASSPGQGVSSGNTIYF
len: 15; abundance: many; j_gene: TRBJ1-5; v_gene: TRBV7-9; d_gene: NA; CDR3nt: TGTGCCAGCAGCTTAGGAGGAGGCGGCAATCAGCCCCAGCATTTT; CDR3aa: CASSLGGGGNQPQHF
len: 14; abundance: many; j_gene: TRBJ1-4; v_gene: TRBV20-1; d_gene: TRBD1; CDR3nt: TGCAGTGCTAGGGAGACAGGGCGGGGTGAAAAACTGTTTTTT; CDR3aa: CSARETGRGEKLFF
len: 15; abundance: many; j_gene: TRBJ2-2; v_gene: TRBV11-2; d_gene: NA; CDR3nt: TGTGCCAGCAGCTTAGAAGGGCCGCACACCGGGGAGCTGTTTTTT; CDR3aa: CASSLEGPHTGELFF
len: 16; abundance: many; j_gene: TRBJ2-1; v_gene: TRBV20-1; d_gene: TRBD2; CDR3nt: TGCAGTGCTAGAGACCGGGTAGCGGGGGGGCAGAATGAGCAGTTCTTC; CDR3aa: CSARDRVAGGQNEQFF
len: 13; abundance: many; j_gene: TRBJ1-1; v_gene: TRBV20-1; d_gene: NA; CDR3nt: TGCAGTGCTAGAACGGCCGAGAACACTGAAGCTTTCTTT; CDR3aa: CSARTAENTEAFF
len: 15; abundance: many; j_gene: TRBJ2-2; v_gene: TRBV6-2/TRBV6-3; d_gene: NA; CDR3nt: TGTGCCAGCACCCCGATGGGGCGGATCACCGGGGAGCTGTTTTTT; CDR3aa: CASTPMGRITGELFF
len: 16; abundance: many; j_gene: TRBJ2-3; v_gene: TRBV20-1; d_gene: TRBD2; CDR3nt: TGCAGTGCCGTAAACTCAGCGGGGCCTCGCACAGATACGCAGTATTTT; CDR3aa: CSAVNSAGPRTDTQYF
len: 13; abundance: many; j_gene: TRBJ2-1; v_gene: TRBV12-3/TRBV12-4; d_gene: NA; CDR3nt: TGTGCCAGCAGTTTAGGGACCAGGAATGAGCAGTTCTTC; CDR3aa: CASSLGTRNEQFF
len: 13; abundance: many; j_gene: TRBJ2-1; v_gene: TRBV4-3; d_gene: NA; CDR3nt: TGCGCCAGCAGCCTAACAACAAGGGCTGAGCAGTTCTTC; CDR3aa: CASSLTTRAEQFF
len: 13; abundance: many; j_gene: TRBJ1-3; v_gene: TRBV5-1; d_gene: NA; CDR3nt: TGCGCCAGCAGCAGAGAGTCTGGAAACACCATATATTTT; CDR3aa: CASSRESGNTIYF
len: 17; abundance: NA; j_gene: TRBJ1-5; v_gene: TRBV18; d_gene: TRBD1; CDR3nt: TGTGCCAGCTCATCCCGGGACAGTGCCGATAGCAATCAGCCCCAGCATTTT; CDR3aa: CASSSRDSADSNQPQHF
len: 16; abundance: many; j_gene: TRBJ2-3; v_gene: TRBV7-3; d_gene: TRBD2; CDR3nt: TGTGCCAGCAGCTTAGGACTAGCGGGGGGCATCGATACGCAGTATTTT; CDR3aa: CASSLGLAGGIDTQYF
len: 13; abundance: many; j_gene: TRBJ1-2; v_gene: TRBV20-1; d_gene: TRBD1; CDR3nt: TGCAGTGCTAGGTCCGGGACAGGGATTGACTACACCTTC; CDR3aa: CSARSGTGIDYTF
len: 15; abundance: NA; j_gene: TRBJ2-2; v_gene: TRBV20-1; d_gene: TRBD2; CDR3nt: TGCAGTGCTAGTTGGGCCGGGGGGGCCACCGGGGAGCTGTTTTTT; CDR3aa: CSASWAGGATGELFF
len: 14; abundance: many; j_gene: TRBJ1-5; v_gene: TRBV6-1; d_gene: TRBD1; CDR3nt: TGTGCCAGCAGCCCGGGACAGAACAATCAGCCCCAGCATTTT; CDR3aa: CASSPGQNNQPQHF
len: 15; abundance: many; j_gene: TRBJ2-2; v_gene: TRBV6-6; d_gene: NA; CDR3nt: TGTGCCAGCAGGTGGGACACCCTGAACACCGGGGAGCTGTTTTTT; CDR3aa: CASRWDTLNTGELFF
len: 15; abundance: many; j_gene: TRBJ2-7; v_gene: TRBV3-1; d_gene: NA; CDR3nt: TGTGCCAGCAGCCAGGACGGACTAAACCGCTACGAGCAGTACTTC; CDR3aa: CASSQDGLNRYEQYF
len: 15; abundance: many; j_gene: TRBJ2-1; v_gene: TRBV7-2; d_gene: TRBD1; CDR3nt: TGTGCCAGCAGCGTACAGACAGGGGCCGGCAGGGAGCAGTTCTTC; CDR3aa: CASSVQTGAGREQFF
len: 14; abundance: many; j_gene: TRBJ2-7; v_gene: TRBV15; d_gene: NA; CDR3nt: TGTGCCACCAGCAGAGATCGGGGGTTCCGGGAGCAGTACTTC; CDR3aa: CATSRDRGFREQYF
len: 14; abundance: many; j_gene: TRBJ1-1; v_gene: TRBV5-1; d_gene: NA; CDR3nt: TGCGCCAGCAGTCTCCAGGGGCAGCCCGCTGAAGCTTTCTTT; CDR3aa: CASSLQGQPAEAFF
len: 10; abundance: many; j_gene: TRBJ1-1; v_gene: TRBV20-1; d_gene: NA; CDR3nt: TGCAGTGTCGAGGCGGCCGGGGCTTTCTTT; CDR3aa: CSVEAAGAFF
len: 14; abundance: many; j_gene: TRBJ2-1; v_gene: TRBV25-1; d_gene: NA; CDR3nt: TGTGCCAGCAGTGGGGTGGGGGTCGACAATGAGCAGTTCTTC; CDR3aa: CASSGVGVDNEQFF
len: 16; abundance: many; j_gene: TRBJ2-6; v_gene: TRBV29-1; d_gene: NA; CDR3nt: TGCAGCGTTGAGGGTGAAGGAGTATCTGGGGCCAACGTCCTGACTTTC; CDR3aa: CSVEGEGVSGANVLTF
len: 18; abundance: many; j_gene: TRBJ2-7; v_gene: TRBV5-1; d_gene: NA; CDR3nt: TGCGCCAGCAGCTTGGGTTCAGGGTTCTCGACTTTTGGCAACGAGCAGTACTTC; CDR3aa: CASSLGSGFSTFGNEQYF
len: 15; abundance: many; j_gene: TRBJ1-2; v_gene: TRBV6-2/TRBV6-3; d_gene: NA; CDR3nt: TGTGCCAGCAGCCGCCTTATGGGCAGCTACTATGGCTACACCTTC; CDR3aa: CASSRLMGSYYGYTF
len: 16; abundance: many; j_gene: TRBJ2-2; v_gene: TRBV7-2; d_gene: TRBD2; CDR3nt: TGTGCCAGCAGCTTACTCGGGGGGAGGGACACCGGGGAGCTGTTTTTT; CDR3aa: CASSLLGGRDTGELFF
len: 15; abundance: many; j_gene: TRBJ1-3; v_gene: TRBV6-4; d_gene: TRBD1; CDR3nt: TGTGCCAGCAGTATCTCGACAGGGTCTGGAAACACCATATATTTT; CDR3aa: CASSISTGSGNTIYF